This is a list of T cell receptor beta chains from one sample in a study of blood T cells in healthy people across ages. Via MiXCR, TCRdb re-called the 5' RACE reads, giving one row per CDR3 protein. Here the sample spans over 1.5 million distinct CDR3 sequences, 49% being singletons. Sample: blood. The receptor set was obtained from a woman in her forties in good health. Each CDR3 is given with its conserved first and last residue. D genes are given only for firm matches. Rows may omit the clone size; those that give it use once, few, many or a size class.

J gene: TRBJ2-5
D gene: TRBD1
V gene: TRBV3-1
clone size: NA
CDR3 protein: CASSQEGTGAHQETQYF
CDR3 DNA: TGTGCCAGCAGCCAAGAAGGGACAGGGGCACACCAGGAGACCCAGTACTTC

J gene: TRBJ2-3
D gene: NA
V gene: TRBV20-1
clone size: few
CDR3 protein: CSARPKGFMPDTQYF
CDR3 DNA: TGCAGTGCTAGGCCGAAGGGGTTTATGCCAGATACGCAGTATTTT

J gene: TRBJ2-1
D gene: TRBD2
V gene: TRBV20-1
clone size: few
CDR3 protein: CSAPRLSGGDYNEQFF
CDR3 DNA: TGCAGTGCCCCGCGCCTGTCGGGGGGTGACTACAATGAGCAGTTCTTC

J gene: TRBJ2-1
D gene: NA
V gene: TRBV29-1
clone size: few
CDR3 protein: CSGGVSNEQFF
CDR3 DNA: TGCAGCGGAGGCGTGAGCAATGAGCAGTTCTTC

J gene: TRBJ2-3
D gene: NA
V gene: TRBV7-9
clone size: few
CDR3 protein: CASSPAGGKNTDTQYF
CDR3 DNA: TGTGCCAGCAGCCCAGCCGGTGGGAAAAACACAGATACGCAGTATTTT

J gene: TRBJ2-5
D gene: NA
V gene: TRBV4-1
clone size: NA
CDR3 protein: CASSQDSTAKETQYF
CDR3 DNA: TGCGCCAGCAGCCAAGACTCCACCGCAAAAGAGACCCAGTACTTC

J gene: TRBJ1-6
D gene: TRBD1
V gene: TRBV7-2
clone size: NA
CDR3 protein: CASSPGGITSPLHF
CDR3 DNA: TGTGCCAGCAGCCCAGGGGGGATTACTTCACCCCTCCACTTT

J gene: TRBJ1-2
D gene: NA
V gene: TRBV20-1
clone size: few
CDR3 protein: CSAMREGYTF
CDR3 DNA: TGCAGTGCTATGCGTGAGGGCTACACCTTC

J gene: TRBJ2-1
D gene: TRBD2
V gene: TRBV7-2
clone size: few
CDR3 protein: CASSLAASSGGYNEQFF
CDR3 DNA: TGTGCCAGCAGCTTAGCGGCGAGTAGCGGGGGCTACAATGAGCAGTTCTTC

J gene: TRBJ1-5
D gene: TRBD1
V gene: TRBV20-1
clone size: NA
CDR3 protein: CSARDRDHQPQHF
CDR3 DNA: TGCAGTGCTCGGGACAGGGACCATCAGCCCCAGCATTTT